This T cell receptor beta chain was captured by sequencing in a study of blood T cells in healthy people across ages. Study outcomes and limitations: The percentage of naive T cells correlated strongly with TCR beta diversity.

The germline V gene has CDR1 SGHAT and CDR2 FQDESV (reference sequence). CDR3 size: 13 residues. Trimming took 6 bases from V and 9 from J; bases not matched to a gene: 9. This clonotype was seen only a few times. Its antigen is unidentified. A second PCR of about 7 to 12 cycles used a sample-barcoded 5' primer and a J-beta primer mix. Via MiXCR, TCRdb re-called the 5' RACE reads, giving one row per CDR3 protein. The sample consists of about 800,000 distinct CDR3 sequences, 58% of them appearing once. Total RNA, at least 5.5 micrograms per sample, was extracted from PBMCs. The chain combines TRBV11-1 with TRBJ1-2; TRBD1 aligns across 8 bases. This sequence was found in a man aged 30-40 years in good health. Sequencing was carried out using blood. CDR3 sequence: CASSPDRERSYTF. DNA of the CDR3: TGTGCCAGCAGTCCGGACAGGGAGAGGAGCTACACCTTC.